This T cell receptor beta chain was recovered during a study of blood T cells in healthy people across ages. This clonotype was recorded a few times. It was with a sample-barcoded 5' primer and a J-beta primer mix that a second PCR of about 6 to 11 cycles was run. MiXCR was run by TCRdb on the 5' RACE reads, yielding one entry per CDR3 protein. The sample has around 790,000 distinct CDR3 sequences, around 42% seen once. The CDR3 totals 14 residues. This chain connects TRBV21-1 to TRBJ2-7; TRBD2, the table's D call, was not compared with the DNA. TRBV21-1 is reported as a pseudogene. This sequence originates from a man aged 55 to 69 in good health. Sequences were obtained from blood. CDR3 sequence (DNA): TGTGCCAGCAGCCCGAAGCGGGGGGTCCACGAGCAGTACTTC. It encodes CASSPKRGVHEQYF.